The 29 T cell receptor beta chains below come from one sample, sequenced in a study of read filtering for tumor transcriptome and immune sequencing. The library was built from about 400 ng RNA with molecular barcoded adaptors for alpha/delta and beta/gamma chains. TCRdb reprocessed the reads via MiXCR and lists one record per CDR3 protein. The top ten hold under 15% of the sample, which has about 90,000 distinct CDR3 sequences, approximately 13% seen once. Source material: a population of CD138-negative cells sorted from bone marrow. The origin of the receptors is a donor at least 40 years old with multiple myeloma.

V gene TRBV10-3 combines with J gene TRBJ2-7; a possible D gene is TRBD1 (5 bases). The CDR3 runs 15 residues. V was clipped by 2 bases and J by 4 bases, with 15 bases between them. CDR1 ENHRY and CDR2 SYGVKD come from the germline V gene. This chain's CDR3 is CAISEGRGIAYEQYF. In nucleotides, the CDR3 is TGTGCCATCAGTGAGGGAAGGGGCATCGCTTACGAGCAGTACTTC.

This clonotype came up many times. V is TRBV7-9 and J is TRBJ2-5, with 13 bases lining up with TRBD2. V trimming: 1 base; J trimming: 3 bases; junction bases outside the gene matches: 14. The germline V gene encodes CDR1 SEHNR and CDR2 FQNEAQ (reference sequence). The length of the CDR3 is 20 residues. Written as DNA, the CDR3 is TGTGCCAGCAGCTTAGTCGCCGGACTAGCGGGAGCAGAGGCCAAAGAGACCCAGTACTTC. Residues: CASSLVAGLAGAEAKETQYF. Complete variable domain (other parts from reference TRBV7-9 and TRBJ2-5): DTGVSQNPRHKITKRGQNVTFRCDPISEHNRLYWYRQTLGQGPEFLTYFQNEAQLEKSRLLSDRFSAERPKGSFSTLEIQRTEQGDSAMYLCASSLVAGLAGAEAKETQYFGPGTRLLVL.

This clonotype was counted at least ten times. The V and J genes are TRBV4-2 and TRBJ2-1; D is unclear. Per the germline V gene, CDR1 is LGHNA and CDR2 is YNFKEQ. V lost 3 bases and J 0 bases, leaving 15 bases between the germline ends. The CDR3 spans 17 residues. The CDR3 DNA follows: TGTGCCAGCAGCCAGGAGTTAGCTTCGAGCTCCTACAATGAGCAGTTCTTC. This sequence encodes CASSQELASSSYNEQFF.

This clonotype was observed a handful of times. The rearrangement links TRBV6-1 to TRBJ2-5; 10 positions agree with TRBD2. The germline CDR1 and CDR2 sequences are MNHNS and SASEGT. This CDR3 is built from 15 residues. J gave up 7 bases and V 5 bases, and 10 bases lay outside the gene matches. The CDR3 protein is CASSPRLAGEWTQYF. The CDR3 DNA sequence: TGTGCCAGCAGTCCCCGGCTAGCGGGAGAATGGACCCAGTACTTC.

This sequence joins TRBV7-9 and TRBJ2-1; D is undetermined. V was pared by 1 base and J by 6 bases, with 4 bases between. Per the germline V gene, CDR1 is SEHNR and CDR2 is FQNEAQ (reference sequence). The length of the CDR3 is 12 residues. CDR3 in DNA: TGTGCCAGCAGCTTAGGCGCCAATGAGCAGTTCTTC. As protein: CASSLGANEQFF.

This clonotype was recorded at least ten times. This chain joins TRBV5-1 and TRBJ2-1; no clear D. The germline V gene encodes CDR1 SGHRS and CDR2 YFSETQ. This CDR3 spans 13 amino acids. V was cut by 2 bases and J by 6 bases, with 9 bases left in between. Here the CDR3 reads CASSFIGRNEQFF. CDR3 coding DNA: TGCGCCAGCAGCTTCATAGGACGCAATGAGCAGTTCTTC.

This clonotype was recorded many times. This chain uses TRBV7-9 with TRBJ2-7; 7 positions agree with TRBD1. Unmatched junction bases numbered 3, after V lost 7 bases and J lost 3 bases. Germline CDR1 reads SEHNR; CDR2 reads FQNEAQ (reference sequence). CDR3 length equals 12 residues. The CDR3 region is CASTSGGYEQYF. As DNA, the CDR3 is TGTGCCAGCACCTCAGGGGGCTACGAGCAGTACTTC.

J is TRBJ2-7 and V is TRBV29-1; 9 positions agree with TRBD1. This CDR3 is 12 amino acids long. Trimming took 1 base from V and 7 from J; bases not matched to a gene: 2. Germline values: CDR1 SQVTM, CDR2 ANQGSEA. In DNA form, the CDR3 reads TGCAGCGTTGAAGGTGGGACAGGGGAGCAGTACTTC. It encodes CSVEGGTGEQYF.

Of note for this clonotype: Given a much more abundant clone one base away, this may be a read error. The chain couples TRBV7-9 to TRBJ2-1; TRBD2 matches 7 bases. Germline CDR1 is SEHNR and CDR2 is FQNEAQ (reference sequence). Trimming removed 4 bases from V and 12 bases from J; junction bases left unmatched: 12. The CDR3 runs 14 residues. CDR3: CASSSRDYVDGQFF. In DNA form, the CDR3 reads TGTGCCAGCAGCTCCCGGGACTATGTAGATGGGCAGTTCTTC. Using reference TRBV7-9 and TRBJ2-1 for the parts outside the CDR3, the full variable domain is DTGVSQNPRHKITKRGQNVTFRCDPISEHNRLYWYRQTLGQGPEFLTYFQNEAQLEKSRLLSDRFSAERPKGSFSTLEIQRTEQGDSAMYLCASSSRDYVDGQFFGPGTRLTVL.

This clonotype was counted ten times or more. The V and J genes are TRBV5-1 and TRBJ2-2; D unresolved. V gave up 5 bases and J gave up 4 bases, with 12 bases separating them. Germline CDR1 SGHRS, CDR2 YFSETQ. The CDR3 is made up of 14 amino acids. CDR3 DNA sequence: TGCGCCAGCAGGACGGAGTTCCCCACCGGGGAGCTGTTTTTT. It specifies CASRTEFPTGELFF.

This clonotype has a count of ten or more. The chain has TRBV6-6 and TRBJ2-3; TRBD2 aligns across 10 bases. In germline, CDR1 is MNHNY, CDR2 SVGAGI (reference sequence). The V segment lost 4 bases and the J segment 0 bases; nucleotides outside the gene matches: 10. The CDR3 contains 18 residues. CDR3 residues: CASSSASGRASSTDTQYF. The CDR3 bases are TGTGCCAGCAGTTCCGCTAGCGGGAGAGCTTCTAGCACAGATACGCAGTATTTT.

This clonotype was picked up many times. This chain joins TRBV7-9 and TRBJ1-5; 7 bases fit TRBD1. The V and J ends lost 5 bases and 5 bases, in that order; junction bases with no gene match: 9. Per the germline V gene, CDR1 is SEHNR and CDR2 is FQNEAQ (reference sequence). This CDR3 is 15 amino acids long. The CDR3 coding sequence is TGTGCCAGCAGCGAGGGGGCGGGGGCGGATCAGCCCCAGCATTTT. This codes for CASSEGAGADQPQHF.

This clonotype showed up many times. The chain has TRBV6-5 and TRBJ2-3, with 11 bases lining up with TRBD2. CDR3 length: 16 residues. Germline-derived CDR1 and CDR2 are MNHEY and SVGAGI. V gave up 4 bases and J gave up 0 bases; unmatched junction bases: 3. In DNA, the CDR3 is TGTGCCAGCAGTTCAAGACTAGCGGGAAGCACAGATACGCAGTATTTT. Its translation: CASSSRLAGSTDTQYF.

The table lists this clonotype with many counts. The chain employs TRBV9 and TRBJ2-1, with no clear D. The CDR3 runs 15 residues. Trimming took off 3 bases at V and 0 bases at J, with 10 bases between the two ends. Germline loops: CDR1 SGDLS, CDR2 YYNGEE. CDR3 sequence (DNA): TGTGCCAGCAGCGCGACTGGGGTCTCCTACAATGAGCAGTTCTTC. Translated, it gives CASSATGVSYNEQFF.

This clonotype was detected a few times. This chain's CDR3 is CASSLSSRGGELFF. CDR3 coding DNA: TGTGCCAGCAGCTTATCTAGTCGTGGCGGGGAGCTGTTTTTT. The gene calls are TRBV13 and TRBJ2-2; no firm D call. The germline V and J ends were trimmed by 2 bases and 7 bases, with 11 bases remaining between them. Germline CDR1 and CDR2: PRHDT and FYEKMQ (reference sequence). The CDR3 loop spans 14 amino acids.

The V and J genes are TRBV20-1 and TRBJ2-7; 11 nucleotides agree with TRBD2. This CDR3 is built from 13 residues. Germline V gives CDR1 DFQATT, CDR2 SNEGSKA (reference sequence). Germline trimming cut 6 bases from V and 4 bases from J; bases unmatched to any gene: 5. CDR3 DNA: TGCAGTGCCAATAGCGGGGGGGGGTACGAGCAGTACTTC. This gives the protein CSANSGGGYEQYF.

This clonotype has a count of ten or more. CDR3 DNA: TGTGCCAGCAGCTTTGGGTTCGGGAGGGAGACGCAGTATTTT. Its translation: CASSFGFGRETQYF. The V gene is TRBV7-9, the J gene TRBJ2-3; 8 bases are a match to TRBD2. V gave up 3 bases and J gave up 9 bases; unmatched junction bases: 8. CDR3 size: 14 residues. Germline CDR1 and CDR2: SEHNR and FQNEAQ (reference sequence).

This clonotype has at least ten counts. The genes are TRBV30 and TRBJ2-4; D gene ambiguous. The germline V and J ends were trimmed by 0 bases and 8 bases, with 17 bases remaining between them. The CDR3 spans 15 residues. Germline lookup yields CDR1 GTSNPN and CDR2 SVGIG (reference sequence). The CDR3 sequence: CAWSVTGLSRDIQYF. CDR3 DNA: TGTGCCTGGAGTGTAACGGGTCTTAGCCGGGACATTCAGTACTTC. The full variable domain, rest sourced from reference TRBV30 and TRBJ2-4, is SQTIHQWPATLVQPVGSPLSLECTVEGTSNPNLYWYRQAAGRGLQLLFYSVGIGQISSEVPQNLSASRPQDRQFILSSKKLLLSDSGFYLCAWSVTGLSRDIQYFGAGTRLSVL.

This clonotype was counted between two and nine times. The rearrangement links TRBV5-1 to TRBJ2-7; possibly TRBD1 or TRBD2 for D (5 bases each). V lost 4 bases and J lost 7, with 18 bases in between. In germline, CDR1 is SGHRS, CDR2 YFSETQ. This CDR3 spans 14 amino acids. The CDR3 sequence: CASSHGTADGEQYF. The DNA for the CDR3 is TGCGCCAGCAGCCACGGGACGGCTGACGGAGAGCAGTACTTC.

The sample holds many counts of this clonotype. This sequence joins TRBV4-2 and TRBJ2-1; 9 bases match TRBD2. The CDR3 runs 15 residues. Germline CDR1 and CDR2: LGHNA and YNFKEQ. V was pared by 5 bases and J by 9 bases, with 11 bases of the junction left unmatched. The CDR3 sequence is CASSFRLAERGEQFF. CDR3 DNA sequence: TGTGCCAGCAGCTTCCGACTAGCGGAGAGGGGTGAGCAGTTCTTC.

Details on this clonotype: A much more abundant neighbour one base away suggests this may be a read error. The chain carries TRBV12-3 or TRBV12-4 and TRBJ2-2; 10 bases are shared with TRBD2. CDR3 length equals 14 residues. CDR3 sequence: CASSLAGDAGELFF. The DNA of the CDR3 is TGTGCCAGCAGTCTAGCGGGGGACGCCGGGGAGCTGTTTTTT.

The sample holds a few counts of this clonotype. The chain couples TRBV7-2 to TRBJ2-7, with a tentative D call TRBD1 (6 bases). The CDR3 extends over 13 amino acids. Germline V gene sequence: CDR1 SGHTA, CDR2 FQGNSA. The V gene lost 8 bases and the J gene lost 2 bases, with 13 bases spanning the gap. CDR3 in DNA: TGTGCCAGCGGCATGGACAGAGCCTACGAGCAGTACTTC. It yields the protein CASGMDRAYEQYF.

This clonotype was seen repeatedly, ten times or more. At one boundary the junction diverges from the germline segment, which might be a read error. This rearrangement joins TRBV28 to TRBJ2-1; 7 positions match TRBD2. This CDR3 is 17 amino acids long. Germline CDR1 and CDR2: MDHEN and SYDVKM. The chain's CDR3 is CASSSPSEGGSQNEQFF. The CDR3, as DNA: TGTGCCAGCAGTTCCCCGAGTGAGGGCGGGAGCCAAAATGAGCAGTTCTTT.

Remarks on this clonotype: A read error is possible here, since a much larger clone lies one base away. The chain links TRBV2 to TRBJ2-7; 7 positions match TRBD2. The CDR3 sequence is 15 residues long. Germline V gene sequence: CDR1 SNHLY, CDR2 FYNNEI. CDR3 loop: CASSKTGLVVYERYF. The CDR3 DNA reads TGTGCCAGCAGCAAGACCGGACTAGTTGTCTACGAGCGGTACTTC.

This clonotype was picked up a small number of times. A read error may be the cause here, since a much bigger clone is one base away. The chain recombines TRBV10-3 with TRBJ2-1; D unclear. The germline V gene has CDR1 ENHRY and CDR2 SYGVKD. The CDR3 is 14 amino acids. CDR3 sequence reads: CAISESTLRNGQFF. CDR3 coding DNA: TGTGCCATCAGTGAGTCTACTCTCCGAAATGGGCAGTTCTTC.

Here the CDR3 DNA reads TGTGCCAGCAGCCCGACCAACCAAGAGACCCAGTACTTC. Residues: CASSPTNQETQYF. V gene TRBV28 combines with J gene TRBJ2-5, with D hard to call. The CDR3 is 13 amino acids. Germline CDR1 and CDR2: MDHEN and SYDVKM. V lost 6 bases, J lost 0 bases, and 8 bases lay in between.

This clonotype has a count of ten or more. The J gene is TRBJ2-2, the V gene TRBV2; tentatively, D is TRBD2 (5 bases). The V and J ends lost 8 bases and 4 bases respectively, with 14 bases between them. CDR1 and CDR2 from the germline V gene are SNHLY and FYNNEI. The CDR3 is made up of 14 amino acids. The CDR3 DNA sequence: TGTGCCAGCGTTGGGGAGTCGGCCACCGGGGAGCTGTTTTTT. Translated: CASVGESATGELFF. Combining the CDR3 with reference TRBV2 and TRBJ2-2 gives the whole variable domain EPEVTQTPSHQVTQMGQEVILRCVPISNHLYFYWYRQILGQKVEFLVSFYNNEISEKSEIFDDQFSVERPDGSNFTLKIRSTKLEDSAMYFCASVGESATGELFFGEGSRLTVL.

This clonotype was detected a few times. V usage is TRBV6-6 and J usage is TRBJ1-4; 9 bases agree with TRBD1. The length of the CDR3 is 17 residues. Trimming cost V 7 bases and J 4 bases; bases outside gene matches: 13. Germline V gene lookup returns CDR1 MNHNY and CDR2 SVGAGI (reference sequence). The CDR3 coding sequence is TGTGCCAGCACCGAAGGACAGGGGACGCTCCTTAATGAAAAACTGTTTTTT. Its translation: CASTEGQGTLLNEKLFF.

The sample holds many counts of this clonotype. The gene calls are TRBV20-1 and TRBJ2-1; D is unclear. Germline CDR1 reads DFQATT; CDR2 reads SNEGSKA (reference sequence). Trimming shortened V by 3 bases and J by 6 bases, and 9 bases separated the two germline ends. The CDR3 spans 12 residues. Written as DNA, the CDR3 is TGCAGTGCTAGCCGGGCCATCAATGAGCAGTTCTTC. As protein: CSASRAINEQFF.